A selection of T cell receptor beta chains follows, all from one sample in a study of molecular identifiers for immune sequencing clone quantification. Using its own MiXCR run on the PCR reads, TCRdb lists one record per CDR3 protein. Of under 600,000 distinct CDR3 sequences in the sample, roughly 24% are singletons; the top ten hold around 0.78%. Material: naive CD8+ T cells from blood, with Jurkat cell RNA spiked in. Receptor source: a human donor in good health. Some libraries in this study had Jurkat cell RNA spiked in. Both conserved end residues are part of each CDR3. D genes are given only for firm matches. Some rows mark clone size as missing; the rest say once, few, many or name a class of expanded clone.

D gene	V gene	J gene	clone size	CDR3 DNA	CDR3 protein
-	TRBV5-1	TRBJ2-1	few	TGCGCCAGCAGCTTGGGCAGTACCTACAATGAGCAGTTCTTC	CASSLGSTYNEQFF
-	TRBV6-2/TRBV6-3	TRBJ2-1	few	TGTGCCAGCAGGCAGGGACACCCTAATGGTGAGCAGTTCTTC	CASRQGHPNGEQFF
-	TRBV15	TRBJ1-1	few	TGTGCCACCAGCAGAGATTACCAAGGGGGTGATACTGAAGCTTTCTTT	CATSRDYQGGDTEAFF
-	TRBV4-2	TRBJ2-1	-	TGTGCCAGCAGCCAAGGGCCCAGCGGAGCTTCCAATGAGCAGTTCTTC	CASSQGPSGASNEQFF
-	TRBV28	TRBJ2-5	-	TGTGCCAGCAGTTCCGCGCCACAGGGTCTTGAGACCCAGTACTTC	CASSSAPQGLETQYF
TRBD1	TRBV6-5	TRBJ2-3	many	TGTGCCAGCAAGACCGAAACCGGACAGGCCACAGATACGCAGTATTTT	CASKTETGQATDTQYF
-	TRBV6-5	TRBJ1-1	many	TGTGCCAGCAGTTATGGTCTGGGGATCACTGAAGCTTTCTTT	CASSYGLGITEAFF
-	TRBV9	TRBJ2-2	many	TGTGCCAGCAGCGTATCTAGCGTTAGCACCGGGGAGCTGTTTTTT	CASSVSSVSTGELFF
-	TRBV6-5	TRBJ2-3	few	TGTGCCAGCAGTTACTCGAGGACTCCGCCAGATACGCAGTATTTT	CASSYSRTPPDTQYF
-	TRBV2	TRBJ2-2	-	TGTGCCAGCAGTGCCGAGCTGGGGGTCCGGGGGACCGGGGAGCTGTTTTTT	CASSAELGVRGTGELFF
-	TRBV2	TRBJ2-1	many	TGTGCCAGCAGTGTAGCGCCGAGCTCCTACAATGAGCAGTTCTTC	CASSVAPSSYNEQFF
-	TRBV27	TRBJ2-7	-	TGTGCCAGCAGTCCCAACCCTCCACGACCAGATTACGAGCAGTACTTC	CASSPNPPRPDYEQYF
-	TRBV28	TRBJ1-4	many	TGTGCCAGCAGTTTAAAGCTCCGAGGTCCTGAAAAACTGTTTTTT	CASSLKLRGPEKLFF
-	TRBV7-6	TRBJ2-5	few	TGTGCCAGCAGCTTACGTATCGAGGGCCTAACAAACCCCAAAGAGACCCAGTACTTC	CASSLRIEGLTNPKETQYF
TRBD2	TRBV6-1	TRBJ2-3	-	TGTGCCAGCAGTGATGGCCTAGCGGGGATCACAGGTACGCAGTATTTT	CASSDGLAGITGTQYF
-	TRBV28	TRBJ2-2	-	TGTGCCAGCAGTTTAGTGGAGGCGGGGTATTGGCTGTTTTTT	CASSLVEAGYWLFF
TRBD2	TRBV20-1	TRBJ2-1	few	TGCAGTGCTAGCGTCCTAGCGGGGTCCTACAATGAGCAGTTCTTC	CSASVLAGSYNEQFF
TRBD1	TRBV20-1	TRBJ2-7	few	TGCAGTGCACAGGCACGACAGGGGGCCACCTACGAGCAGTACTTC	CSAQARQGATYEQYF
-	TRBV29-1	TRBJ2-2	-	TGCAGCGCCCGGACGGCGAACACCGTGGAGCTGTTTTTT	CSARTANTVELFF
-	TRBV14	TRBJ1-2	many	TGTGCCAGCAGCCAAGATAATATTTATGGCTACACCTTC	CASSQDNIYGYTF
TRBD2	TRBV7-9	TRBJ2-2	-	TGTGCCAGCAGCTTAGTAGTGGCGGGGGGAAGTCAGGCGAACACCGGGGAGCTGTTTTTT	CASSLVVAGGSQANTGELFF
TRBD2	TRBV7-3	TRBJ2-3	-	TGTGCCAGCAGCTTCGGACTAGCGGGAGAGGGGGATACGCAGTATTTT	CASSFGLAGEGDTQYF